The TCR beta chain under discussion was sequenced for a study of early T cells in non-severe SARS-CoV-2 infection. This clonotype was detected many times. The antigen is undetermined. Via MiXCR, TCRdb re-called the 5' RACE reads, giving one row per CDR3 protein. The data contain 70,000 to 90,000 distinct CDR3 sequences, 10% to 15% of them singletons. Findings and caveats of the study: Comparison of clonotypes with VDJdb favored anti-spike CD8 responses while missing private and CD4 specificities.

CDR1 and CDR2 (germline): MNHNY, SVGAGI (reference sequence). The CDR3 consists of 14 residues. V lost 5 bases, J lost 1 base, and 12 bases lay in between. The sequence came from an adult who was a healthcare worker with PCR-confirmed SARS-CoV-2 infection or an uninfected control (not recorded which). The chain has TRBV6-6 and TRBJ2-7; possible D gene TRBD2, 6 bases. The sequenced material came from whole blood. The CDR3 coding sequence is TGTGCCAGCAGTCTCTTAGCGGATTCCTACGAGCAGTACTTC. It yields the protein CASSLLADSYEQYF.